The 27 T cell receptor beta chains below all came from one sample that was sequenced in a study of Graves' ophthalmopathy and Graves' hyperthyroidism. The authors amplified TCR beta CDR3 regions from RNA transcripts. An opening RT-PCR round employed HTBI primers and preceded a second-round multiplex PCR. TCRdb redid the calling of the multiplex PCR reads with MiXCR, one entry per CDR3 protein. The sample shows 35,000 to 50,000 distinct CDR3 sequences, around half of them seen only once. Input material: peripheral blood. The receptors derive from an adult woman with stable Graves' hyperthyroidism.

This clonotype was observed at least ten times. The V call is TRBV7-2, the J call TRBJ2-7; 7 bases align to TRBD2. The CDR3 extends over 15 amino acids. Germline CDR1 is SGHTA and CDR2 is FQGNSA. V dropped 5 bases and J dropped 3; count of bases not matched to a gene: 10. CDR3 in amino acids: CASSRTGGSGYEQYF. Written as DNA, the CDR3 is TGTGCCAGCAGCCGGACCGGGGGGAGCGGCTACGAGCAGTACTTC.

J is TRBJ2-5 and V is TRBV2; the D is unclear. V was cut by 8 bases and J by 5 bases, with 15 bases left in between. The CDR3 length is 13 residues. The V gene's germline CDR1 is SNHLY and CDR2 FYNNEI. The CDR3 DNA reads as TGTGCCAGCTCACCAATGGTGTCGGAGACCCAGTACTTC. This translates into CASSPMVSETQYF.

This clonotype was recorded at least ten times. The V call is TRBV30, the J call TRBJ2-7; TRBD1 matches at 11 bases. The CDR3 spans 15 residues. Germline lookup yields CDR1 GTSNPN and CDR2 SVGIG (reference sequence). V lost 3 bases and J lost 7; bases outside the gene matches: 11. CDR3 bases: TGTGCCTGGAGCACTGGTGGACAGGGGGCAGGGGAGCAGTACTTC. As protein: CAWSTGGQGAGEQYF. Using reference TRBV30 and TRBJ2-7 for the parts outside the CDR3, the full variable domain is SQTIHQWPATLVQPVGSPLSLECTVEGTSNPNLYWYRQAAGRGLQLLFYSVGIGQISSEVPQNLSASRPQDRQFILSSKKLLLSDSGFYLCAWSTGGQGAGEQYFGPGTRLTVT.

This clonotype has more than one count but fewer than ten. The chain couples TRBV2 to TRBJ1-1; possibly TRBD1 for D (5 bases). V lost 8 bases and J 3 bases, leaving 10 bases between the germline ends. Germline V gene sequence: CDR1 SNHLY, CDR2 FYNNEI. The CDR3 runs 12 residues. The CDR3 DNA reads TGTGCCAGCGAGGGGAGGGACACTGAAGCTTTCTTT. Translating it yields CASEGRDTEAFF. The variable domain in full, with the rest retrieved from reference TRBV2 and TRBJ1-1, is EPEVTQTPSHQVTQMGQEVILRCVPISNHLYFYWYRQILGQKVEFLVSFYNNEISEKSEIFDDQFSVERPDGSNFTLKIRSTKLEDSAMYFCASEGRDTEAFFGQGTRLTVV.

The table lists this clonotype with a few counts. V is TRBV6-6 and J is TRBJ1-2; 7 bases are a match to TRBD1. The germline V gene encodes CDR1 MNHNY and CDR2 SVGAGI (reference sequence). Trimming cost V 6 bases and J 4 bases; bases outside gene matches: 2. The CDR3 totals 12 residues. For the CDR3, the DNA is TGTGCCAGCAGACAGGGGATCTATGGCTACACCTTC. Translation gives CASRQGIYGYTF.

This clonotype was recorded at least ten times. CDR3 DNA sequence: TGCAGTGCAGGGGTAGGAGGGGCTCTTAACTATGGCTACACCTTC. Protein: CSAGVGGALNYGYTF. This chain connects TRBV20-1 to TRBJ1-2; D possibly corresponds to TRBD1 (5 bases). The CDR3 spans 15 residues. V was trimmed by 6 bases and J by 1 base, leaving 18 bases between them. CDR1 and CDR2 from the germline V gene are DFQATT and SNEGSKA (reference sequence).

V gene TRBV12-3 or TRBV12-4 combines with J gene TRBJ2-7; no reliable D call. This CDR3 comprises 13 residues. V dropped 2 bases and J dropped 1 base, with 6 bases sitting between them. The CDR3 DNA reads TGTGCCAGCAGTTTACAGCTGTCCTACGAGCAGTACTTC. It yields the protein CASSLQLSYEQYF.

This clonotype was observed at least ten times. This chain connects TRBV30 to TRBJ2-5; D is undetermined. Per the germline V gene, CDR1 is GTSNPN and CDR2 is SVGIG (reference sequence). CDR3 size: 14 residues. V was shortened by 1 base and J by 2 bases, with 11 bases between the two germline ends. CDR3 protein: CAWSAWTGQETQYF. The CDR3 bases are TGTGCCTGGAGTGCCTGGACCGGACAAGAGACCCAGTACTTC.

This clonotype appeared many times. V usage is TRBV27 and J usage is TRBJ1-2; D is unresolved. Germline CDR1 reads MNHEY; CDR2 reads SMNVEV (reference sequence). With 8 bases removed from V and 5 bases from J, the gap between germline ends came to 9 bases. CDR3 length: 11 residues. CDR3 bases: TGTGCCAGCGGAAAGGCTTATGGCTACACCTTC. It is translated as CASGKAYGYTF.

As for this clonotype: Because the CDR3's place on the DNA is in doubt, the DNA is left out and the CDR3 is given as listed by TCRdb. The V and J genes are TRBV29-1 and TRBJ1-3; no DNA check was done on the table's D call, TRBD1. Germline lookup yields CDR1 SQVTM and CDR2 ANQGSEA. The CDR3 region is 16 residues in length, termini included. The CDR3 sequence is CSVGAGAQNYGYTLYF.

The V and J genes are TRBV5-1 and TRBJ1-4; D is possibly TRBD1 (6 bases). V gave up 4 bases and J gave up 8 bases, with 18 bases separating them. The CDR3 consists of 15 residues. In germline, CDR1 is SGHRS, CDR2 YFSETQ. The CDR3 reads CASSNLPGALEKLFF. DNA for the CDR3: TGCGCCAGCAGCAACTTACCGGGGGCCCTGGAAAAACTGTTTTTT.

The chain's CDR3 is CASSQTSGRANTQYF. CDR3 bases: TGTGCCAGCAGCCAAACGAGCGGGAGGGCGAATACGCAGTATTTT. The genes are TRBV13 and TRBJ2-3; 10 nucleotides match TRBD2. J lost 7 bases, V lost 5 bases, and 9 bases had no gene match. The CDR3 has 15 amino acids. From germline, CDR1 is PRHDT and CDR2 FYEKMQ (reference sequence).

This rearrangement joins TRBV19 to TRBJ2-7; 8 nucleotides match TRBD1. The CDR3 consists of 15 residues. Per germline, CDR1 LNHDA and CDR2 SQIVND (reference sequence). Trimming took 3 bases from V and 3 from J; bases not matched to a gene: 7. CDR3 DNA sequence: TGTGCCAGTAGTATGACAGGGGACGGGGACTACGAGCAGTACTTC. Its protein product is CASSMTGDGDYEQYF.

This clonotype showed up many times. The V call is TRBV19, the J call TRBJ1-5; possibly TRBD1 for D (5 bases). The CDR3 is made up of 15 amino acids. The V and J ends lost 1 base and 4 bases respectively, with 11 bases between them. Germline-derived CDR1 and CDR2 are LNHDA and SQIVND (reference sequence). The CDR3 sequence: CASSIAGRSNQPQHF. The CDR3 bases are TGTGCCAGTAGTATAGCGGGACGGTCGAATCAGCCCCAGCATTTT.

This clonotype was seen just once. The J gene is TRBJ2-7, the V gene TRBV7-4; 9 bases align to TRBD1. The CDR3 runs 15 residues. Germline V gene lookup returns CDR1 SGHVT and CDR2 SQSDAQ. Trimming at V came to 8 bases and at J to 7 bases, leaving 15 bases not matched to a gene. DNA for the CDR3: TGTGCCAGCCCCGCCGGGACAGGGAACACCGGGGAGCAGTACTTC. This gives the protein CASPAGTGNTGEQYF.

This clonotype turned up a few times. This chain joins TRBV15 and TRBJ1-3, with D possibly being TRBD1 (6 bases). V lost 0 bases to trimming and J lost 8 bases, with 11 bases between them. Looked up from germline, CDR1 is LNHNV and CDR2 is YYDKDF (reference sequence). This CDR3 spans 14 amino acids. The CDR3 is CATSRDGGADTIYF. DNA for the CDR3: TGTGCCACCAGCAGAGACGGGGGCGCGGACACCATATATTTT.

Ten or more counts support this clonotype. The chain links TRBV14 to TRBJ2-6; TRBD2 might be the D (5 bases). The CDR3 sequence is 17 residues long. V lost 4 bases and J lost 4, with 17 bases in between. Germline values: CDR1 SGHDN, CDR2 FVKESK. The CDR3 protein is CASSRAYPGSGANVLTF. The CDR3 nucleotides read TGTGCCAGCAGCCGAGCTTACCCGGGGTCCGGGGCCAACGTCCTGACTTTC.

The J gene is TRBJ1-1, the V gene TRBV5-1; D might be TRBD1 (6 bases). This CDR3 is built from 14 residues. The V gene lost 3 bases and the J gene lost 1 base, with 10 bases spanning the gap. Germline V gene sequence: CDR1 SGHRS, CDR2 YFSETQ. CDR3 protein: CASSSMTGNTEAFF. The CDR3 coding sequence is TGCGCCAGCAGCTCGATGACAGGGAACACTGAAGCTTTCTTT.

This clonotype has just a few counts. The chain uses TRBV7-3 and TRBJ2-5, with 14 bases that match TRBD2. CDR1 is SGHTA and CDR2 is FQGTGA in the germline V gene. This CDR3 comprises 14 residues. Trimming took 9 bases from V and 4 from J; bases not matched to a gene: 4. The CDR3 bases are TGTGCCAGGATGACTAGCGGGAGGGCAGAGACCCAGTACTTC. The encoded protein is CARMTSGRAETQYF. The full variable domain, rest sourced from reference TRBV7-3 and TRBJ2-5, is GAGVSQTPSNKVTEKGKYVELRCDPISGHTALYWYRQSLGQGPEFLIYFQGTGAADDSGLPNDRFFAVRPEGSVSTLKIQRTERGDSAVYLCARMTSGRAETQYFGPGTRLLVL.

The chain's CDR3 is CASSPGTGGLDTEAFF. The CDR3 DNA follows: TGTGCCAGCAGCCCCGGGACAGGGGGCTTAGACACTGAAGCTTTCTTT. The chain recombines TRBV9 with TRBJ1-1; 12 nucleotides match TRBD1. The CDR3 has 16 amino acids. The germline gives CDR1 SGDLS, CDR2 YYNGEE. V shed 4 bases, J shed 3 bases, and the junction held 7 bases outside the gene matches.

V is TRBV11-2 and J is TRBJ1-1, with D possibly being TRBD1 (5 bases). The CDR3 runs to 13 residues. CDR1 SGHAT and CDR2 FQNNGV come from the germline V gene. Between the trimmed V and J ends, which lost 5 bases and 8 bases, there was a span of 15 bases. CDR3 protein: CASSPSGWGEAFF. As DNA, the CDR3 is TGTGCCAGCAGCCCGTCAGGGTGGGGGGAAGCTTTCTTT.

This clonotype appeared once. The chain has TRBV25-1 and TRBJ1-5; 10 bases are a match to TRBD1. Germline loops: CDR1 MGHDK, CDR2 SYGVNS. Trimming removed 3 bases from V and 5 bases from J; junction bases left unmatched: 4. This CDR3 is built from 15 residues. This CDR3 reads CASSDAGTGDQPQHF. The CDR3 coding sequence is TGTGCCAGCAGTGACGCCGGGACAGGGGATCAGCCCCAGCATTTT. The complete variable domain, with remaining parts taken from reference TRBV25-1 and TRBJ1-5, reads EADIYQTPRYLVIGTGKKITLECSQTMGHDKMYWYQQDPGMELHLIHYSYGVNSTEKGDLSSESTVSRIRTEHFPLTLESARPSHTSQYLCASSDAGTGDQPQHFGDGTRLSIL.

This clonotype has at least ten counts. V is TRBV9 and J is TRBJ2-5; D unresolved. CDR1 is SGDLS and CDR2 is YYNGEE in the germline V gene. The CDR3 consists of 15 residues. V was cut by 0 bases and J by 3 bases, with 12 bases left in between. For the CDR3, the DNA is TGTGCCAGCAGCGTAGGACATGGTAGGGAAGAGACCCAGTACTTC. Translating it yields CASSVGHGREETQYF.

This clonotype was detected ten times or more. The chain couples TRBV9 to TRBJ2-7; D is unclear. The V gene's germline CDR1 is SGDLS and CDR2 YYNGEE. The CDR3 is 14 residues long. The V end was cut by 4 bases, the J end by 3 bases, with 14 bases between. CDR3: CASSLTVGLYEQYF. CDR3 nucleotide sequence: TGTGCCAGCAGCTTGACGGTCGGTCTCTACGAGCAGTACTTC.

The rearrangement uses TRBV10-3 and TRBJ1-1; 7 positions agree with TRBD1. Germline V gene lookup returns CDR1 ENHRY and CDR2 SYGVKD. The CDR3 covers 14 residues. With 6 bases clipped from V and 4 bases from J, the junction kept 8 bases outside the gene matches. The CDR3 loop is CAIRSQGGATEAFF. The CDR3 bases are TGTGCCATCAGATCCCAGGGGGGAGCCACTGAAGCTTTCTTT.

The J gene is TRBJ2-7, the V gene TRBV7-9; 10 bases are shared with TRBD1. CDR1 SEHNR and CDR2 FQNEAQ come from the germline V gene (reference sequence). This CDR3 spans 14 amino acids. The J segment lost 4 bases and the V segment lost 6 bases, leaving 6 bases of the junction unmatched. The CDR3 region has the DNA TGTGCCAGCAGAACCGGGACAGGGGCATACGAGCAGTACTTC. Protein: CASRTGTGAYEQYF.

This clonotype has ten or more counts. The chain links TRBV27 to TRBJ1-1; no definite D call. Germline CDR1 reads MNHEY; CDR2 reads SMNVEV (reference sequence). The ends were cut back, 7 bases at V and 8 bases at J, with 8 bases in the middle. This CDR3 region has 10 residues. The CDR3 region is CASIGAEAFF. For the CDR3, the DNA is TGTGCCAGCATAGGAGCCGAAGCTTTCTTT.